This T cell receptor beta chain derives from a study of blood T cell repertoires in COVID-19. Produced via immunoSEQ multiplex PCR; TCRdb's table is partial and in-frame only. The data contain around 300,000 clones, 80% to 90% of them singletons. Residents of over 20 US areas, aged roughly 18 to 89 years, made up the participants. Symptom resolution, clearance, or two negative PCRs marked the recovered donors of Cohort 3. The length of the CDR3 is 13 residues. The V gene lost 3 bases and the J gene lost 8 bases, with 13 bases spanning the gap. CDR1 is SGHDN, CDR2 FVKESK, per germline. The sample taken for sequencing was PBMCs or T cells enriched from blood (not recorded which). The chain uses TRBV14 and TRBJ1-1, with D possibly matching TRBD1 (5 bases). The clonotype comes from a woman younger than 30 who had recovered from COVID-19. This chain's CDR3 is CASSQGLQAEAFF. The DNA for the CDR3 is TGTGCCAGCAGCCAGGGCCTACAGGCGGAAGCTTTCTTT. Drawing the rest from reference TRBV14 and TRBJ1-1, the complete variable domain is EAGVTQFPSHSVIEKGQTVTLRCDPISGHDNLYWYRRVMGKEIKFLLHFVKESKQDESGMPNNRFLAERTGGTYSTLKVQPAELEDSGVYFCASSQGLQAEAFFGQGTRLTVV.